The TCR beta chain described here comes from a study of blood T cells in healthy people across ages. The V end lost 6 bases, the J end lost 1 base, and 11 bases lay between the germline ends. This CDR3 comprises 14 residues. From germline, CDR1 is ENHRY and CDR2 SYGVKD. Study-wide findings and caveats: Unsorted PBMCs blocked a conclusive comparison of naive and antigen-experienced cells.

A remark on this clonotype: Its antigen remains unidentified.

A second PCR, run for roughly 7 to 12 cycles, used a sample-barcoded 5' primer plus a J-beta primer mix. One entry per CDR3 protein, called by TCRdb with MiXCR from the 5' RACE reads. This sample has 1 million or so distinct CDR3 sequences, with around 25% found just once. PBMCs were isolated at a quantity of at least 6 million per sample. This same sample was also taken into another study, of T cells of mothers and their children.

Sequencing was done on a sample of blood. The J gene is TRBJ2-3, the V gene TRBV10-3; D call uncertain. The sequence came from a girl aged 2 to 9 in good health. This CDR3 is CAIRLAGGTDTQYF. For the CDR3, the DNA is TGTGCCATCAGACTCGCCGGTGGCACAGATACGCAGTATTTT.